These 27 T cell receptor beta chains came from one sample sequenced in a study of T cell responses to AZD1222 COVID-19 vaccine. Produced via immunoSEQ multiplex PCR; TCRdb's table is partial and in-frame only. The top ten hold less than 2.5% of the sample, which has approximately 150,000 clones, roughly nine tenths seen once. The source was peripheral blood, collected on day 0 of AZD1222 vaccination. These receptors were obtained from an adult in good health.

This clone was counted a single time. The chain combines TRBV7-2 with TRBJ1-6; D possibly corresponds to TRBD1 (6 bases). The germline CDR1 and CDR2 sequences are SGHTA and FQGNSA. Trimming removed 4 bases at V and 8 bases at J, with 15 bases between. The CDR3 consists of 15 residues. CDR3 in DNA: TGTGCCAGCAGCTCACAGGGTTCTTCGGATTCACCCCTCCACTTT. Its protein product is CASSSQGSSDSPLHF.

The chain couples TRBV2 to TRBJ2-7, with D unresolved. The CDR3 totals 12 residues. V shed 6 bases and J shed 0 bases, with 6 bases lying between them. Germline V gene lookup returns CDR1 SNHLY and CDR2 FYNNEI. CDR3 DNA sequence: TGTGCCAGCAGACAGTTCTCCTACGAGCAGTACTTC. The encoded protein is CASRQFSYEQYF.

This sequence joins TRBV6-5 and TRBJ1-1; no definite D call. Trimming took off 2 bases at V and 0 bases at J, with 10 bases between the two ends. Germline V gene lookup returns CDR1 MNHEY and CDR2 SVGAGI. This CDR3 contains 15 residues. The DNA of the CDR3 is TGTGCCAGCAGTTACGGTGGAGGAATGAACACTGAAGCTTTCTTT. It yields the protein CASSYGGGMNTEAFF.

This chain joins TRBV4-2 and TRBJ2-6; 9 bases are a match to TRBD2. J was trimmed by 0 bases and V by 2 bases; bases with no gene match: 11. Germline loops: CDR1 LGHNA, CDR2 YNFKEQ. The CDR3 length is 20 residues. In DNA, the CDR3 is TGTGCCAGCAGCCAATCCCGTGGGCTAGCGGGGCTCTCTGGGGCCAACGTCCTGACTTTC. It codes for CASSQSRGLAGLSGANVLTF.

V and J are TRBV11-2 and TRBJ1-3, with D perhaps matching TRBD1 (5 bases). Germline loops: CDR1 SGHAT, CDR2 FQNNGV. The length of the CDR3 is 14 residues. Deletions cut 2 bases from V and 3 bases from J, with 8 bases between. CDR3 amino acids: CASSLQGRGNTIYF. The CDR3 nucleotides are TGTGCCAGCAGCTTACAGGGCCGTGGAAACACCATATATTTT.

This chain connects TRBV7-8 to TRBJ2-1; 7 nucleotides line up with TRBD1. CDR1 is SGHVS and CDR2 is FQNEAQ in the germline V gene. Trimming removed 0 bases from V and 10 bases from J; junction bases left unmatched: 6. This CDR3 comprises 14 residues. The CDR3 is CASSLADRAPEQFF. The CDR3 region has the DNA TGTGCCAGCAGCTTAGCCGACAGGGCCCCGGAGCAGTTCTTC.

This chain connects TRBV27 to TRBJ2-3, with TRBD2 identical over 9 bases. V lost 3 bases and J lost 6; bases outside the gene matches: 4. The CDR3 contains 14 residues. Germline V gives CDR1 MNHEY, CDR2 SMNVEV (reference sequence). CDR3 sequence reads: CASSFRGGVDTQYF. DNA for the CDR3: TGTGCCAGCAGTTTCCGCGGGGGGGTCGATACGCAGTATTTT.

The chain combines TRBV7-9 with TRBJ1-1; tentatively, D is TRBD1 (5 bases). The CDR3 is 14 amino acids. Germline lookup yields CDR1 SEHNR and CDR2 FQNEAQ (reference sequence). Trimming took off 6 bases at V and 2 bases at J, with 13 bases between the two ends. Written as DNA, the CDR3 is TGTGCCAGCAGGGTGAAGGACAAAAACACTGAAGCTTTCTTT. Amino acids: CASRVKDKNTEAFF.

The chain couples TRBV28 to TRBJ1-1; D unresolved. Germline-derived CDR1 and CDR2 are MDHEN and SYDVKM. The CDR3 totals 15 residues. The V and J ends lost 6 bases and 1 base respectively, with 15 bases between them. The CDR3 DNA follows: TGTGCCAGCAGCCAAAGGTTGGTGGGGAACACTGAAGCTTTCTTT. Its protein product is CASSQRLVGNTEAFF. Full variable domain (rest looked up from reference TRBV28 and TRBJ1-1): DVKVTQSSRYLVKRTGEKVFLECVQDMDHENMFWYRQDPGLGLRLIYFSYDVKMKEKGDIPEGYSVSREKKERFSLILESASTNQTSMYLCASSQRLVGNTEAFFGQGTRLTVV.

This chain joins TRBV28 and TRBJ1-5; tentative D call: TRBD1 (5 bases). V shed 3 bases and J shed 0 bases, with 9 bases lying between them. CDR1 and CDR2 (germline): MDHEN, SYDVKM. The CDR3 contains 15 residues. CDR3 amino acids: CASSFLGTSNQPQHF. DNA of the CDR3: TGTGCCAGCAGTTTCTTGGGGACTAGCAATCAGCCCCAGCATTTT.

The CDR3 nucleotides read TGTGCCAGCGGACTATCGGATGGCTACACCTTC. Amino acids: CASGLSDGYTF. The chain couples TRBV2 to TRBJ1-2; D gene ambiguous. The germline gives CDR1 SNHLY, CDR2 FYNNEI. The CDR3 has 11 residues. V gave up 8 bases and J gave up 6 bases, with 10 bases separating them.

The rearrangement links TRBV6-4 to TRBJ1-1; maybe TRBD1 (5 bases). CDR1 is MRHNA and CDR2 is SNTAGT in the germline V gene. V gave up 11 bases and J gave up 1 base, with 14 bases separating them. This CDR3 is 13 amino acids long. Here the CDR3 reads CAVNRTENTEAFF. Written as DNA, the CDR3 is TGTGCCGTCAACAGGACGGAGAACACTGAAGCTTTCTTT.

This chain links TRBV6-6 with TRBJ1-4; D remains ambiguous. This CDR3 has 16 amino acids. The germline V gene encodes CDR1 MNHNY and CDR2 SVGAGI (reference sequence). Trimming shortened V by 0 bases and J by 7 bases, and 15 bases separated the two germline ends. The CDR3 loop reads CASSYSVPGLGEKLFF. DNA of the CDR3: TGTGCCAGCAGTTACTCGGTTCCGGGATTGGGTGAAAAACTGTTTTTT.

The gene calls are TRBV11-2 and TRBJ1-3; the D is unclear. The CDR3 extends over 15 amino acids. Looked up from germline, CDR1 is SGHAT and CDR2 is FQNNGV. Trimming took off 0 bases at V and 0 bases at J, with 6 bases between the two ends. The CDR3 spells CASSLDPGSGNTIYF. The CDR3 nucleotides read TGTGCCAGCAGCTTAGATCCAGGCTCTGGAAACACCATATATTTT.

The sample holds one count of this clone. This chain's CDR3 is CASNNGYEQYF. The DNA for the CDR3 is TGTGCCAGTAACAATGGCTACGAGCAGTACTTC. The chain joins TRBV19 to TRBJ2-7; D unresolved. The CDR3 runs 11 residues. CDR1 is LNHDA, CDR2 SQIVND, per germline (reference sequence). Trimming took 7 bases from V and 3 from J, leaving 7 bases between them.

This sequence joins TRBV28 and TRBJ1-6, with 10 bases identical to TRBD1. Losses at the gene ends were 6 bases for V and 13 bases for J; bases not matched to a gene: 3. The CDR3 covers 12 residues. Germline values: CDR1 MDHEN, CDR2 SYDVKM. CDR3 DNA sequence: TGTGCCAGCAGGGGACAGGGGAAGCCCCTCCACTTT. This translates into CASRGQGKPLHF. Full variable domain (missing parts from reference TRBV28 and TRBJ1-6): DVKVTQSSRYLVKRTGEKVFLECVQDMDHENMFWYRQDPGLGLRLIYFSYDVKMKEKGDIPEGYSVSREKKERFSLILESASTNQTSMYLCASRGQGKPLHFGNGTRLTVT.

The chain employs TRBV15 and TRBJ2-7; D ambiguous. The CDR3 is 13 amino acids. The germline V and J ends were trimmed by 0 bases and 3 bases, with 6 bases remaining between them. Germline V lookup: CDR1 LNHNV, CDR2 YYDKDF (reference sequence). As DNA, the CDR3 is TGTGCCACCAGCAGAGATCCCGGCTACGAGCAGTACTTC. This encodes CATSRDPGYEQYF.

The chain couples TRBV7-8 to TRBJ1-2, with 7 bases lining up with TRBD1. V gave up 3 bases and J gave up 0 bases; unmatched junction bases: 10. Germline lookup yields CDR1 SGHVS and CDR2 FQNEAQ. The CDR3 has 17 amino acids. DNA for the CDR3: TGTGCCAGCAGCTTTGACTGGGACAGCCTCACTAACTATGGCTACACCTTC. Translating gives CASSFDWDSLTNYGYTF.

This chain links TRBV7-9 with TRBJ1-1, with a weak D call TRBD1 (6 bases). The CDR3 length is 15 residues. The V gene's germline CDR1 is SEHNR and CDR2 FQNEAQ (reference sequence). V shed 4 bases and J shed 0 bases, with 12 bases lying between them. The CDR3 is CASSYTGFMNTEAFF. CDR3 nucleotide sequence: TGTGCCAGCAGCTACACAGGGTTCATGAACACTGAAGCTTTCTTT.

The CDR3 bases are TGTGCCAGCAGCTTAGGGCGCCAGGGGGCCTTTCAGCCCCAGCATTTT. It is translated as CASSLGRQGAFQPQHF. V usage is TRBV7-2 and J usage is TRBJ1-5; 8 bases align to TRBD1. Germline V CDR1 and CDR2: SGHTA, FQGNSA. The J segment lost 6 bases and the V segment lost 1 base, leaving 8 bases of the junction unmatched. This CDR3 contains 16 residues.

The chain recombines TRBV11-3 with TRBJ2-1; D is unresolved. The CDR3 loop spans 12 amino acids. The germline V and J ends were trimmed by 5 bases and 7 bases, with 9 bases remaining between them. Germline loops: CDR1 SGHNT, CDR2 YENEEA. The CDR3 DNA follows: TGTGCCAGCAGCGCAACCCGTAATGAGCAGTTCTTC. Amino acid sequence: CASSATRNEQFF.

This clone has just one count. This chain connects TRBV9 to TRBJ1-2; TRBD1 aligns across 12 bases. The J segment lost 4 bases and the V segment lost 0 bases, leaving 1 base of the junction unmatched. The germline gives CDR1 SGDLS, CDR2 YYNGEE. The CDR3 runs 15 residues. CDR3 sequence reads: CASSVGDRGPYGYTF. The DNA of the CDR3 is TGTGCCAGCAGCGTAGGGGACAGGGGGCCCTATGGCTACACCTTC. The full variable domain, its missing parts supplied by reference TRBV9 and TRBJ1-2, is DSGVTQTPKHLITATGQRVTLRCSPRSGDLSVYWYQQSLDQGLQFLIQYYNGEERAKGNILERFSAQQFPDLHSELNLSSLELGDSALYFCASSVGDRGPYGYTFGSGTRLTVV.

This chain links TRBV4-3 with TRBJ2-2; 11 bases align to TRBD1. From germline, CDR1 is LGHNA and CDR2 YSLEER. CDR3 size: 18 residues. Trimming took 0 bases from V and 4 from J; bases not matched to a gene: 7. CDR3 region: CASSQDNLGQGVTGELFF. As DNA, the CDR3 is TGCGCCAGCAGCCAAGACAATTTGGGACAGGGGGTCACCGGGGAGCTGTTTTTT.

V is TRBV10-3 and J is TRBJ1-5, with a tentative D call TRBD1 (6 bases). The CDR3 contains 15 residues. The V and J ends lost 7 bases and 3 bases respectively, with 16 bases between them. CDR1 is ENHRY, CDR2 SYGVKD, per germline. In DNA, the CDR3 is TGTGCCATCATAAGGTACGGACAGCTCAATCAGCCCCAGCATTTT. It yields the protein CAIIRYGQLNQPQHF.

This chain uses TRBV5-6 with TRBJ2-7, with D unresolved. This CDR3 has 14 residues. Germline V gene lookup returns CDR1 SGHDT and CDR2 YYEEEE. V lost 4 bases, J lost 2 bases, and 13 bases lay in between. The CDR3 sequence: CASSKRTDPYEQYF. CDR3 DNA: TGTGCCAGCAGCAAACGGACCGACCCCTACGAGCAGTACTTC.

The table lists this clone with a count of one. This chain links TRBV28 with TRBJ1-5; D is uncertain. Germline CDR1 reads MDHEN; CDR2 reads SYDVKM. CDR3 length: 12 amino acids. Trimming shortened V by 4 bases and J by 6 bases, and 7 bases separated the two germline ends. CDR3 in DNA: TGTGCCAGCAGTTCTCTAGGTCAGCCCCAGCATTTT. Translating gives CASSSLGQPQHF.

V usage is TRBV13 and J usage is TRBJ2-1; D gene unclear. The germline gives CDR1 PRHDT, CDR2 FYEKMQ (reference sequence). This CDR3 is 15 amino acids long. Trimming shortened V by 4 bases and J by 0 bases, and 10 bases separated the two germline ends. In DNA form, the CDR3 reads TGTGCCAGCAGCTCAAGCACCAGCTCCTACAATGAGCAGTTCTTC. This sequence encodes CASSSSTSSYNEQFF. Together with reference TRBV13 and TRBJ2-1, the CDR3 gives the full variable domain: AAGVIQSPRHLIKEKRETATLKCYPIPRHDTVYWYQQGPGQDPQFLISFYEKMQSDKGSIPDRFSAQQFSDYHSELNMSSLELGDSALYFCASSSSTSSYNEQFFGPGTRLTVL.